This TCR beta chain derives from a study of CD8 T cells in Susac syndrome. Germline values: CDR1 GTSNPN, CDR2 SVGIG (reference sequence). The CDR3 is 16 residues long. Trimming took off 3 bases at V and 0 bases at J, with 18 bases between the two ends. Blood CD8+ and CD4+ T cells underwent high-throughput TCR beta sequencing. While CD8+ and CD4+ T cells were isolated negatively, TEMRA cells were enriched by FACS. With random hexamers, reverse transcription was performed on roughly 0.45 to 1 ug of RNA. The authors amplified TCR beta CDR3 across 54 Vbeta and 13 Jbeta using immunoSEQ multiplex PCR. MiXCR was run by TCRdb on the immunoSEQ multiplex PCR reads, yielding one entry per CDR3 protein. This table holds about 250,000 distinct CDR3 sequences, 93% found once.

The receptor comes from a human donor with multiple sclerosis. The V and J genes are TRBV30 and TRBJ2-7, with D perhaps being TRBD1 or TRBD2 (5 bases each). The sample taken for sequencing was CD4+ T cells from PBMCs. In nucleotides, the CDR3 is TGTGCCTGGAGGGGAGACAGAAATCTGTTCTCCTACGAGCAGTACTTC. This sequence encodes CAWRGDRNLFSYEQYF. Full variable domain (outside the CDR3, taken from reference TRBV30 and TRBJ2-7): SQTIHQWPATLVQPVGSPLSLECTVEGTSNPNLYWYRQAAGRGLQLLFYSVGIGQISSEVPQNLSASRPQDRQFILSSKKLLLSDSGFYLCAWRGDRNLFSYEQYFGPGTRLTVT.